One and the same sample provided the 15 T cell receptor beta chains below, sequenced in a study of molecular identifiers for immune sequencing clone quantification. TCRdb passed the PCR reads through MiXCR, listing each CDR3 protein once. Here the sample spans just over 35,000 distinct CDR3 sequences, 15% to 20% being singletons. Sample: naive CD8+ T cells from blood, with Jurkat cell RNA spiked in. Subset in this sample: FACS-sorted CD8+CD4-CCR7+CD45RA+ naive T cells. The receptors derive from a human donor in good health. Some libraries in this study had Jurkat cell RNA spiked in.

The table lists this clonotype with a few counts. V usage is TRBV20-1 and J usage is TRBJ1-1; maybe TRBD1 (5 bases). The CDR3 totals 13 residues. Germline V gene lookup returns CDR1 DFQATT and CDR2 SNEGSKA (reference sequence). Trimming stripped 0 bases from V and 3 bases from J, with 8 bases between. DNA for the CDR3: TGCAGTGCTAGAGATCAGGGCTACACTGAAGCTTTCTTT. This encodes CSARDQGYTEAFF.

This clonotype was detected ten times or more. V gene TRBV10-3 combines with J gene TRBJ2-5; 8 bases align to TRBD2. The CDR3 length is 16 residues. Germline CDR1 is ENHRY and CDR2 is SYGVKD. J was trimmed by 4 bases and V by 3 bases; bases with no gene match: 10. The CDR3 here is CAISDGRAGAAETQYF. Written as DNA, the CDR3 is TGTGCCATCAGTGACGGTCGAGCGGGGGCGGCAGAGACCCAGTACTTC.

This chain links TRBV5-5 with TRBJ1-4; D is undetermined. This CDR3 has 14 residues. Trimming removed 0 bases from V and 7 bases from J, with 10 bases in between. In germline, CDR1 is SGHKS, CDR2 YYEKEE (reference sequence). The CDR3 spells CASSLDSRFEKLFF. CDR3 bases: TGTGCCAGCAGCTTGGACAGCCGGTTTGAAAAACTGTTTTTT.

The chain couples TRBV4-3 to TRBJ2-7, with TRBD2 matching 10 bases. This CDR3 comprises 18 residues. Losses at the gene ends were 0 bases for V and 1 base for J; bases not matched to a gene: 9. Per the germline V gene, CDR1 is LGHNA and CDR2 is YSLEER. The CDR3 is CASSQEPSGGLSSYEQYF. The CDR3 region has the DNA TGCGCCAGCAGCCAAGAGCCTAGCGGGGGACTCTCATCCTACGAGCAGTACTTC.

About this clonotype: It may be a read error: a sequence one base away is much more abundant. The gene calls are TRBV6-6 and TRBJ1-5, with D uncertain. This CDR3 is 14 amino acids long. CDR1 MNHNY and CDR2 SVGAGI come from the germline V gene (reference sequence). This chain's CDR3 is CACSYSPGGQPQHF. The CDR3 bases are TGTGCCTGCAGTTACTCGCCTGGAGGTCAGCCCCAGCATTTT.

This clonotype was found a few times. The chain uses TRBV20-1 and TRBJ2-7; perhaps TRBD2 as D (5 bases). V was pared by 1 base and J by 1 base, with 14 bases between. The V gene's germline CDR1 is DFQATT and CDR2 SNEGSKA (reference sequence). This CDR3 comprises 15 residues. CDR3 loop: CSARVHEGRSYEQYF. Written as DNA, the CDR3 is TGCAGTGCTAGAGTTCATGAGGGTCGTTCCTACGAGCAGTACTTC.

This clonotype has just a few counts. V usage is TRBV4-2 and J usage is TRBJ2-7; 10 bases align to TRBD2. V shed 4 bases, J shed 2 bases, and the junction held 5 bases outside the gene matches. Germline V CDR1 and CDR2: LGHNA, YNFKEQ. The CDR3 is 15 residues long. CDR3: CASSPLAGPTYEQYF. Written as DNA, the CDR3 is TGTGCCAGCAGCCCACTAGCGGGACCCACCTACGAGCAGTACTTC.

With respect to this clonotype: This may stem from a read error, because a much larger clone lies one nucleotide away. V and J are TRBV7-9 and TRBJ2-2; 9 nucleotides agree with TRBD1. CDR1 and CDR2 (germline): SEHNR, FQNEAQ (reference sequence). The CDR3 runs to 16 residues. The CDR3: CAGSGQGWGKTGELFF. The CDR3 DNA reads as TGTGCCGGCAGCGGACAGGGGTGGGGGAAGACCGGGGAGCTGTTTTTT.

This clonotype was recorded many times. This sequence joins TRBV5-6 and TRBJ2-5; 8 bases map to TRBD2. The CDR3 is 16 residues long. V shed 7 bases, J shed 0 bases, and the junction held 11 bases outside the gene matches. Germline V gives CDR1 SGHDT, CDR2 YYEEEE. The CDR3 spells CASDYVAGINQETQYF. For the CDR3, the DNA is TGTGCCAGCGATTACGTAGCGGGGATCAACCAAGAGACCCAGTACTTC.

The chain has TRBV11-2 and TRBJ2-1; no clear D gene. Between the trimmed V and J ends, which lost 3 bases and 10 bases, there was a span of 13 bases. The CDR3 is 13 residues long. Germline V lookup: CDR1 SGHAT, CDR2 FQNNGV. The CDR3 sequence: CASSLINPAEQFF. The CDR3 nucleotides are TGTGCCAGCAGCTTGATAAACCCGGCGGAGCAGTTCTTC.

The V call is TRBV12-3 or TRBV12-4, the J call TRBJ2-3; D possibly corresponds to TRBD2 (5 bases). The V end was cut by 1 base, the J end by 9 bases, with 11 bases between. This CDR3 is built from 13 residues. The CDR3 region is CASSLGYTGTQYF. CDR3 sequence (DNA): TGTGCCAGCAGTTTAGGCTATACGGGAACGCAGTATTTT.

This clonotype came up many times. The chain's CDR3 is CASSFRGAYQPQHF. The CDR3 nucleotides read TGTGCCAGCAGTTTTCGGGGCGCCTATCAGCCCCAGCATTTT. The chain has TRBV28 and TRBJ1-5, with D possibly TRBD1 on 5 matching bases. V lost 3 bases and J lost 5, with 11 bases in between. Germline V gene sequence: CDR1 MDHEN, CDR2 SYDVKM. This CDR3 contains 14 residues. The whole variable domain, filled in from reference TRBV28 and TRBJ1-5, reads DVKVTQSSRYLVKRTGEKVFLECVQDMDHENMFWYRQDPGLGLRLIYFSYDVKMKEKGDIPEGYSVSREKKERFSLILESASTNQTSMYLCASSFRGAYQPQHFGDGTRLSIL.

This clonotype was seen ten or more times. This sequence joins TRBV4-1 and TRBJ2-5; the match to TRBD2 covers 7 bases. This CDR3 comprises 17 residues. The germline gives CDR1 MGHRA, CDR2 YSYEKL. After removal of 3 bases from V and 3 bases from J, the junction contained 13 bases not matched to a gene. In DNA, the CDR3 is TGCGCCAGCAGCCAGGACCCCGCCGGGGGGTTAGAAGAGACCCAGTACTTC. This encodes CASSQDPAGGLEETQYF.

This clonotype was observed many times. The gene calls are TRBV19 and TRBJ2-3, with a possible D match to TRBD2 (6 bases). V was shortened by 3 bases and J by 6 bases, with 10 bases between the two germline ends. Germline assignment: CDR1 LNHDA and CDR2 SQIVND (reference sequence). This CDR3 spans 13 amino acids. CDR3 region: CASSIVGGDTQYF. The CDR3 region has the DNA TGTGCCAGTAGTATTGTGGGAGGCGATACGCAGTATTTT.

This clonotype has at least ten counts. In DNA, the CDR3 is TGCAGTGCTTCTAGAGGTAGAACCCCACGCCGCTCCTACGAGCAGTACTTC. As protein: CSASRGRTPRRSYEQYF. The chain recombines TRBV20-1 with TRBJ2-7; no clear D gene. CDR1 is DFQATT and CDR2 is SNEGSKA in the germline V gene (reference sequence). The CDR3 has 17 amino acids. Trimming took off 5 bases at V and 0 bases at J, with 23 bases between the two ends.